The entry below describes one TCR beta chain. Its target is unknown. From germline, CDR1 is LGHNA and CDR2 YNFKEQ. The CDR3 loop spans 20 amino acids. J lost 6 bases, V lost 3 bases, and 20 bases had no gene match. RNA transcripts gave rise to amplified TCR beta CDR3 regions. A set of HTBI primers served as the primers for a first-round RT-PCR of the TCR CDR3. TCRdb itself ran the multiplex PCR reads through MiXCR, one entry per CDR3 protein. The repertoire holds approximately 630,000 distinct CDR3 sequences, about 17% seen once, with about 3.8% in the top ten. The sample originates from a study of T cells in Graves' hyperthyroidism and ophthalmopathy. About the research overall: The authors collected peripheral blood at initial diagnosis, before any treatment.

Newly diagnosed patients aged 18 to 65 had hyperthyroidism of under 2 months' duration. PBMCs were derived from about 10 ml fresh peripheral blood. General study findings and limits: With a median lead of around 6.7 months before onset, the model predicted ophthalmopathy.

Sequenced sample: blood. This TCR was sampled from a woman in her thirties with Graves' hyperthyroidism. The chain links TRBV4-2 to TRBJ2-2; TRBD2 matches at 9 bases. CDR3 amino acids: CASSHGGPGASGKAPGELFF. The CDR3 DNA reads TGTGCCAGCAGCCATGGCGGGCCCGGGGCTAGCGGGAAGGCTCCCGGGGAGCTGTTTTTT.